A selection of T cell receptor beta chains follows, all from one sample in a study of blood T cells in healthy people across ages. TCRdb reprocessed the 5' RACE reads via MiXCR and lists one record per CDR3 protein. The table shows around 1,000,000 distinct CDR3 sequences, with around two fifths occurring only once. Sequencing was performed on blood. The receptors were gathered from a man aged 18 to 35 in good health. Each CDR3 is given with its conserved first and last residue. A D gene is named only where the DNA matches it firmly. Clone size, where shown, is once, few, many, or a class for clones that have expanded.

DNA	CDR3	J	V	size	D
TGTGCCGGCAGCTTAGACAGGGGCGAGCAGTACTTC	CAGSLDRGEQYF	TRBJ2-7	TRBV7-9	-	TRBD1
TGTGCCACGAGCGGGAGGACTTACAATGAGCAGTTCTTC	CATSGRTYNEQFF	TRBJ2-1	TRBV7-9	-	TRBD2
TGTGCCACCACTACGGGACTCGAGCAAGAGACCCAGTACTTC	CATTTGLEQETQYF	TRBJ2-5	TRBV15	-	-
TGTGCCAGCAGCCAAGATTCCGGGACCCTCTCTGGGGCCAACGTCCTGACTTTC	CASSQDSGTLSGANVLTF	TRBJ2-6	TRBV4-2	few	-
TGTGCCAGCGGCACTAGCGGGGAAAGCGCAGATACGCAGTATTTT	CASGTSGESADTQYF	TRBJ2-3	TRBV9	few	TRBD2
TGTGCCAGCAGTGACCGGGCTAACACAGATACGCAGTATTTT	CASSDRANTDTQYF	TRBJ2-3	TRBV6-6	once	-
TGCAGCGTTGTTTTAGTGGACAGCTACGAGCAGTACTTC	CSVVLVDSYEQYF	TRBJ2-7	TRBV29-1	few	-
TGCGCCAGCAGCTTGGTTCAGAATCCGAACACCGGGGAGCTGTTTTTT	CASSLVQNPNTGELFF	TRBJ2-2	TRBV5-1	few	-
TGCAGCGTTGAGGCGTCAGGGGTGTATGGCTACACCTTC	CSVEASGVYGYTF	TRBJ1-2	TRBV29-1	-	-
TGTGCCAGCAGCTTAGACAGCGGGGGGTGGGATACGCAGTATTTT	CASSLDSGGWDTQYF	TRBJ2-3	TRBV7-2	few	TRBD2
TGTGCCAGCAGCCAAGAATCGTCAAGAAATGGCTACACCTTC	CASSQESSRNGYTF	TRBJ1-2	TRBV14	few	-
TGCGCCAGCAGCTTGACCCGACAGGGGAGGGATGCTTTCTTT	CASSLTRQGRDAFF	TRBJ1-1	TRBV5-1	-	TRBD1
TGCAGTGCTCTATCGGGACTAGCCTCCACAGATACGCAGTATTTT	CSALSGLASTDTQYF	TRBJ2-3	TRBV20-1	few	TRBD2
TGTGCCAGCAGTCACCCCAACCAGGGGAATGGCTACACCTTC	CASSHPNQGNGYTF	TRBJ1-2	TRBV6-5	-	-
TGTGCCAGCAGTTTAGTAGGACTAGCCACCGGGGAGCTGTTTTTT	CASSLVGLATGELFF	TRBJ2-2	TRBV27	-	TRBD2
TGTGCCAGCTCATCTAGCCCCGGGACAGCAAATGGAAACACCATATATTTT	CASSSSPGTANGNTIYF	TRBJ1-3	TRBV18	-	TRBD1
TGTGCCACCAGTGATTCTGACGGCTCTGGGGCCAACGTCCTGACTTTC	CATSDSDGSGANVLTF	TRBJ2-6	TRBV24-1	-	-
TGTGCCAGCAGTTACGGTAGCGGGGTCTCCTACGAGCAGTACTTC	CASSYGSGVSYEQYF	TRBJ2-7	TRBV6-2/TRBV6-3	-	TRBD2
TGCGCCAGCAGCTTGAATACGGATCCCTATGGCTACACCTTC	CASSLNTDPYGYTF	TRBJ1-2	TRBV5-1	-	-
TGCAGTGCTAGTTCCGGGACCAATCAGCCCCAGCATTTT	CSASSGTNQPQHF	TRBJ1-5	TRBV20-1	-	-
TGTGCCAGCACTTTAAACAACTACAATGAGCAGTTCTTC	CASTLNNYNEQFF	TRBJ2-1	TRBV12-3/TRBV12-4	-	-
TGTGCCAGCAGCTTACCAGGACAGCCTATGAACACTGAAGCTTTCTTT	CASSLPGQPMNTEAFF	TRBJ1-1	TRBV7-9	-	-
TGTGCCAGCAGTTTAGGACAGGCGATTACCTACGAGCAGTACTTC	CASSLGQAITYEQYF	TRBJ2-7	TRBV27	few	TRBD1
TGTGCCAGCAGCTTATTAGGGACCCAGTACTTC	CASSLLGTQYF	TRBJ2-5	TRBV7-9	few	-
TGTGCCAGCAGTCTACAGGGGATGGGGCGGAACACTGAAGCTTTCTTT	CASSLQGMGRNTEAFF	TRBJ1-1	TRBV5-6	-	TRBD1
TGTGCCAGCAGTTATCCACTAGCGGGGGGGCCGGGGGAGCTGTTTTTT	CASSYPLAGGPGELFF	TRBJ2-2	TRBV6-5	-	TRBD2
TGTGCCAGCAGTTACTCGGAGGCAAGTGAGCAGTTCTTC	CASSYSEASEQFF	TRBJ2-1	TRBV6-2/TRBV6-3	-	-
TGCGCCAGCAGCCCAGAGGGACAGCATTCCACAGATACGCAGTATTTT	CASSPEGQHSTDTQYF	TRBJ2-3	TRBV5-1	-	TRBD1
TGCGCCAGCAGCCTAAGGGAAACTAATGAAAAACTGTTTTTT	CASSLRETNEKLFF	TRBJ1-4	TRBV4-1	-	-
TGTGCCAGCAGTTACTCTTCAGGGTACAGCAATGAGCAGTACTTC	CASSYSSGYSNEQYF	TRBJ2-7	TRBV6-5	-	-
TGTGCCAGCAGGACCACAGGGGTTGGGGAAAAACTGTTTTTT	CASRTTGVGEKLFF	TRBJ1-4	TRBV6-5	-	TRBD1
TGTGCCAGCAGCCCTAAGTGGGTTTCACCCCTAAATCAGCCCCAGCATTTT	CASSPKWVSPLNQPQHF	TRBJ1-5	TRBV7-2	-	-
TGTGCCAGCAGCTTAGCTAGGGACACACCTGAAGCTTTCTTT	CASSLARDTPEAFF	TRBJ1-1	TRBV7-9	-	-
TGTGCCGGCAGCTCAGACTCTAGCACAGATACGCAGTATTTT	CAGSSDSSTDTQYF	TRBJ2-3	TRBV7-6	-	-
TGTGCCACCGAGTATGAGCAGTTCTTC	CATEYEQFF	TRBJ2-1	TRBV6-1	-	-
TGTGCCATCAGTGACCCCGCCCCCGCCAGGGACCCACTGAACACTGAAGCTTTCTTT	CAISDPAPARDPLNTEAFF	TRBJ1-1	TRBV10-3	-	-
TGTGCCAGCAGTTCCCGCGTGGGGGACTATGGCTACACCTTC	CASSSRVGDYGYTF	TRBJ1-2	TRBV6-5	-	-
TGTGCCAGCAGCCAAGATACAGGGTATCAGCCCCAGCATTTT	CASSQDTGYQPQHF	TRBJ1-5	TRBV3-1	-	-
TGTGCCAGCAGTTTAACCTGGTCAGGGAACACTGAAGCTTTCTTT	CASSLTWSGNTEAFF	TRBJ1-1	TRBV27	-	-
TGCAGTGCTAGAGACGTACTAGCGGGAGTTAGGGCAGATACGCAGTATTTT	CSARDVLAGVRADTQYF	TRBJ2-3	TRBV20-1	-	TRBD2
TGTGCCTGGAGTCTAGACAGCTACGAGCAGTACTTC	CAWSLDSYEQYF	TRBJ2-7	TRBV30	-	-
TGCGCCAGCAGCCGTATGGCAGCCTCAACTAATGAAAAACTGTTTTTT	CASSRMAASTNEKLFF	TRBJ1-4	TRBV4-1	-	-
TGTGCCAGCAGCTCGACAGGGAGGGCGAGCTCCTACAATGAGCAGTTCTTC	CASSSTGRASSYNEQFF	TRBJ2-1	TRBV7-2	-	-
TGCAGTGCTAGAGGCAACAGGGGGGATTCGGTTCATGAGCAGTTCTTC	CSARGNRGDSVHEQFF	TRBJ2-1	TRBV20-1	few	TRBD1
TGTGCCAGCACAGGACTAGCGCAGAATGAGCAGTTCTTC	CASTGLAQNEQFF	TRBJ2-1	TRBV7-9	-	TRBD2
TGTGCCAGCAGCGTAGGGACACCGGGGGGCTACACCTTC	CASSVGTPGGYTF	TRBJ1-2	TRBV9	-	-
TGTGCCAGCAGTTTATCCTCCGACAGGGCATTCGAGCAGTACTTC	CASSLSSDRAFEQYF	TRBJ2-7	TRBV28	few	TRBD1
TGCGCCAGCAGCTTACGGACCACATCTGAGCAGTTCTTC	CASSLRTTSEQFF	TRBJ2-1	TRBV5-1	-	-
TGTGCTAGTGGTTTGGGTGTAGGACGCACAGATACGCAGTATTTT	CASGLGVGRTDTQYF	TRBJ2-3	TRBV12-5	-	-
TGTGCCAGCCGATATAGGGCCAAAAACATTCAGTACTTC	CASRYRAKNIQYF	TRBJ2-4	TRBV2	few	-
TGCAGTGGGGCTAGCGGGGGGCACGGGGATACGCAGTATTTT	CSGASGGHGDTQYF	TRBJ2-3	TRBV20-1	-	TRBD2
TGTGCCAGCTCACCGAAGACGGTGAACACTGAAGCTTTCTTT	CASSPKTVNTEAFF	TRBJ1-1	TRBV18	once	-
TGCAGCGCTAAAGACAGTTCGGATACGCAGTATTTT	CSAKDSSDTQYF	TRBJ2-3	TRBV29-1	few	-